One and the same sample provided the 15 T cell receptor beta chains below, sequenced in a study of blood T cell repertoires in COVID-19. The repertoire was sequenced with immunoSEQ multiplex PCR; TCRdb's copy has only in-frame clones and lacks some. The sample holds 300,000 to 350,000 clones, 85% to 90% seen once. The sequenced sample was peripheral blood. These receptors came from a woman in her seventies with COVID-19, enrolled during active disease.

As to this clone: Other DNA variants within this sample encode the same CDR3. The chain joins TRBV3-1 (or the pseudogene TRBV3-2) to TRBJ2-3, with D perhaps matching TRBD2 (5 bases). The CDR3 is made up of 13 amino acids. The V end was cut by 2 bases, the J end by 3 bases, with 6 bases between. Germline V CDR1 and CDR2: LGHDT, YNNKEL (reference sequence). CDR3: CASSQRGTDTQYF. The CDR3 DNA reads TGTGCCAGCAGCCAACGCGGGACAGATACGCAGTATTTT.

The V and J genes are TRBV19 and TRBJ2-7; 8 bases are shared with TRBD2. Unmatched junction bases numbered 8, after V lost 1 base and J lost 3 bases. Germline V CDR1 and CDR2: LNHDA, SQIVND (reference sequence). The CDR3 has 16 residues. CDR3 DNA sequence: TGTGCCAGTAGTATAGTAGGGGCGGGAGGTTACTACGAGCAGTACTTC. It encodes CASSIVGAGGYYEQYF.

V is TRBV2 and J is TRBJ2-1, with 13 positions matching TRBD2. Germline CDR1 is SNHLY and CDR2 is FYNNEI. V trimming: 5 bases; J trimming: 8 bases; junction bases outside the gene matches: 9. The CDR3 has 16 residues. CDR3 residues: CASSQTSGGLSDEQFF. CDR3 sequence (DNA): TGTGCCAGCAGTCAGACTAGCGGGGGGCTTTCGGATGAGCAGTTCTTC.

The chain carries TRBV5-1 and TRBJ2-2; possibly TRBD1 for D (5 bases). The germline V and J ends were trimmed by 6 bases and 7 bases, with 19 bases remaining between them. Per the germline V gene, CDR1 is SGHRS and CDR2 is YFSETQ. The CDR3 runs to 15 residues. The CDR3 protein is CASTPSAGAGGELFF. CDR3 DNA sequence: TGCGCCAGCACCCCTTCTGCTGGGGCTGGCGGGGAGCTGTTTTTT.

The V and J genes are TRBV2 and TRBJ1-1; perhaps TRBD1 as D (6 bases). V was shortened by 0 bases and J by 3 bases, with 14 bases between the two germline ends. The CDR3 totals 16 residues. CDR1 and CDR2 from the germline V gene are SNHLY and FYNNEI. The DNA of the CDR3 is TGTGCCAGCAGTGAAGCGAGGGGGGGCGCGGACACTGAAGCTTTCTTT. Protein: CASSEARGGADTEAFF.

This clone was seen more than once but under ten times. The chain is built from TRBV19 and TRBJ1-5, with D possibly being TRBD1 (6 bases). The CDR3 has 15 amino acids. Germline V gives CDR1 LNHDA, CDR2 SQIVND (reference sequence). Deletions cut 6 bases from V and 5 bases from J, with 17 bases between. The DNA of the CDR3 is TGTGCCAGTAGGCCGGTTTGGTCAGGGGATCAGCCCCAGCATTTT. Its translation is CASRPVWSGDQPQHF.

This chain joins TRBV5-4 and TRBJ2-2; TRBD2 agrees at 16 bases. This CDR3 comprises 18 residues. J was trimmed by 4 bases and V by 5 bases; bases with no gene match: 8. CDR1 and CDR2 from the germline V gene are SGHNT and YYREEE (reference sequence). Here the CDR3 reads CASRPGLAGGLGTGELFF. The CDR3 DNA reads TGTGCCAGCAGACCGGGACTAGCGGGGGGGTTGGGCACCGGGGAGCTGTTTTTT. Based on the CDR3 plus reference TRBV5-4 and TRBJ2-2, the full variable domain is ETGVTQSPTHLIKTRGQQVTLRCSSQSGHNTVSWYQQALGQGPQFIFQYYREEENGRGNFPPRFSGLQFPNYSSELNVNALELDDSALYLCASRPGLAGGLGTGELFFGEGSRLTVL.

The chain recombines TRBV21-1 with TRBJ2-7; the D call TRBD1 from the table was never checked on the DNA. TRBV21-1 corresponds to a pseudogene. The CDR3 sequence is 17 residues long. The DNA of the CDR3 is TGTGCCAGCAGCAAAGAGAAGGACAGGGGAACCATCTACGAGCAGTACTTC. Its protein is CASSKEKDRGTIYEQYF.

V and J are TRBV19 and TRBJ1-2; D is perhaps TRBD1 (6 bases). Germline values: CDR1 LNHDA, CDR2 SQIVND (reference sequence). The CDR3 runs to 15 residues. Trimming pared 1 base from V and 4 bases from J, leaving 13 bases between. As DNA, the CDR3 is TGTGCCAGTAGTATAGGGGCAGGGGTTTCCTATGGCTACACCTTC. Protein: CASSIGAGVSYGYTF.

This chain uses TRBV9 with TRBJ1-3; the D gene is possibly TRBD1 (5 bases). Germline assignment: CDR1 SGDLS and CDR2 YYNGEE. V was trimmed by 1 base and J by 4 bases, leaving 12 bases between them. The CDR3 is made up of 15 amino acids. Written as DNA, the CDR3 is TGTGCCAGCAGCGTATGGGGCGCTGAAGGAAACACCATATATTTT. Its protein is CASSVWGAEGNTIYF.

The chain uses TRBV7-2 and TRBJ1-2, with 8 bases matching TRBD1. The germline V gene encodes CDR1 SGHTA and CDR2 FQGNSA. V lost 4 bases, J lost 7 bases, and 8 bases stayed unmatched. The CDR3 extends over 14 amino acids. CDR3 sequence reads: CASSSGQGRGGYTF. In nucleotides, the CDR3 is TGTGCCAGCAGCTCCGGACAGGGCCGGGGTGGCTACACCTTC.

CDR3 nucleotides: TGTGCCAGCAGCTTGGGTTTCTCGCAGTTTACTATCTCCTATAATTCACCCCTCCACTTT. Amino acid sequence: CASSLGFSQFTISYNSPLHF. J is TRBJ1-6 and V is TRBV5-8; D gene unclear. This CDR3 is built from 20 residues. CDR1 and CDR2 (germline): SGHTS, YDEGEE. The germline V and J ends were trimmed by 0 bases and 0 bases, with 19 bases remaining between them.

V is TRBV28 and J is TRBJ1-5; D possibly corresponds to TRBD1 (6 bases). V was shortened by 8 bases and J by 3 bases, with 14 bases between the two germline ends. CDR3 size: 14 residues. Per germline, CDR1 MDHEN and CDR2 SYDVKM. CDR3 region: CASADRRFNQPQHF. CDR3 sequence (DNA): TGTGCCAGCGCGGACAGACGATTCAATCAGCCCCAGCATTTT.

The CDR3 nucleotides read TGTGCCAGTAGTATAGATCGAGACAGGTCCCAGCATTTT. The encoded protein is CASSIDRDRSQHF. J is TRBJ1-5 and V is TRBV19; tentative D call: TRBD1 (6 bases). V lost 0 bases to trimming and J lost 11 bases, with 11 bases between them. CDR3 length: 13 residues. Germline assignment: CDR1 LNHDA and CDR2 SQIVND (reference sequence).

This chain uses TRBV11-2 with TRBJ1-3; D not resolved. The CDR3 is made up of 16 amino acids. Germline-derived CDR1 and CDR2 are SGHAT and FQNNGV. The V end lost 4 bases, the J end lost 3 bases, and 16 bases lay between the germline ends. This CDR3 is CASSSIDFNLGNTIYF. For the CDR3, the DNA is TGTGCCAGCAGCTCCATCGACTTCAACCTTGGAAACACCATATATTTT.